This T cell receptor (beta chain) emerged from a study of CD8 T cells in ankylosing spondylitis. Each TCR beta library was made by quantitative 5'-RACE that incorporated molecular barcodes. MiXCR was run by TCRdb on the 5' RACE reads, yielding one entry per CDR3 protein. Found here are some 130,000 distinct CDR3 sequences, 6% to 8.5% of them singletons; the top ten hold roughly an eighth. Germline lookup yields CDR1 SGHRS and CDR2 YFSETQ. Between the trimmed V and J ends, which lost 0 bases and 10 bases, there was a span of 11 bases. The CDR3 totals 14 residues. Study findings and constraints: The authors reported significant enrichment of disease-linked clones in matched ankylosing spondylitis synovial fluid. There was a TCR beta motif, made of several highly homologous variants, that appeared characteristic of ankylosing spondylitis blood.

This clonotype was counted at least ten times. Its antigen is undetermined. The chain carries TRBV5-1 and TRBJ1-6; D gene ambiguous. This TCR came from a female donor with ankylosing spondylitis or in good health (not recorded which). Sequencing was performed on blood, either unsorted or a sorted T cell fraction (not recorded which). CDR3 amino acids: CASSLAESNSPLHF. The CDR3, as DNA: TGCGCCAGCAGCTTGGCCGAGAGTAACTCACCCCTCCACTTT.